The 20 T cell receptor beta chains reported below all come from one sample, sequenced in a study of post-analysis software for immune sequencing data (dated by TCRdb to about 2015). The library was prepared using PCR. Sequencer: Illumina HiSeq 2500. Unique molecular identifiers were incorporated into TCR beta cDNA libraries to reduce PCR and sequencing biases. TCRdb handled the public reads itself, with Q25 trimming in fastp and clone calling in MiXCR, and kept productive beta chains. Entries that share a CDR3 protein sequence are merged under the most common genes and DNA. This sample lists 650,000 to 850,000 distinct CDR3 sequences; around 53% were detected once. The ten largest clones represent approximately 4.5% of the sample. Study-wide conclusions, independent of this receptor: Significantly higher frequencies in patients than in controls were found for roughly five TRBV segments, including TRBV5-6, TRBV5-1 and TRBV20-1.

Their antigens are not known. Sequenced sample: blood. The receptors were gathered from a girl aged 10 to 17 with multiple sclerosis.

This clonotype came up once. CDR3 nucleotide sequence: TGTGCCAGCAGCTCCCTGGTTAGCACAGATACGCAGTATTTT. The encoded protein is CASSSLVSTDTQYF. The V gene is TRBV7-9, the J gene TRBJ2-3; D not certain. Germline CDR1 is SEHNR and CDR2 is FQNEAQ (reference sequence). This CDR3 is built from 14 residues. Trimming shortened V by 4 bases and J by 0 bases, and 8 bases separated the two germline ends.

The gene calls are TRBV5-1 and TRBJ2-1; the match to TRBD1 covers 9 bases. V trimming: 3 bases; J trimming: 3 bases; junction bases outside the gene matches: 4. CDR1 SGHRS and CDR2 YFSETQ come from the germline V gene. The CDR3 covers 15 residues. In DNA form, the CDR3 reads TGCGCCAGCAGCTACGACAGGGGGATCTACAATGAGCAGTTCTTC. Protein sequence: CASSYDRGIYNEQFF. The whole variable domain, filled in from reference TRBV5-1 and TRBJ2-1, reads KAGVTQTPRYLIKTRGQQVTLSCSPISGHRSVSWYQQTPGQGLQFLFEYFSETQRNKGNFPGRFSGRQFSNSRSEMNVSTLELGDSALYLCASSYDRGIYNEQFFGPGTRLTVL.

V usage is TRBV3-1 and J usage is TRBJ1-2; unclear D gene. Between the trimmed V and J ends, which lost 1 base and 0 bases, there was a span of 9 bases. Germline loops: CDR1 LGHDT, CDR2 YNNKEL (reference sequence). CDR3 length equals 15 residues. CDR3 in amino acids: CASSQAGWANYGYTF. DNA of the CDR3: TGTGCCAGCAGCCAAGCGGGGTGGGCTAACTATGGCTACACCTTC. Drawing the rest from reference TRBV3-1 and TRBJ1-2, the complete variable domain is DTAVSQTPKYLVTQMGNDKSIKCEQNLGHDTMYWYKQDSKKFLKIMFSYNNKELIINETVPNRFSPKSPDKAHLNLHINSLELGDSAVYFCASSQAGWANYGYTFGSGTRLTVV.

The rearrangement joins TRBV20-1 to TRBJ1-6, with D tentatively TRBD1 (6 bases). Trimming removed 4 bases from V and 9 bases from J, with 19 bases in between. Germline CDR1 is DFQATT and CDR2 is SNEGSKA (reference sequence). CDR3 length: 15 residues. The CDR3: CSATGSRDTTSPLHF. Written as DNA, the CDR3 is TGCAGTGCTACCGGAAGTCGGGACACAACTTCACCCCTCCACTTT.

The rearrangement links TRBV20-1 to TRBJ2-4, with TRBD1 identical over 9 bases. Near its end, the DNA agrees better with TRBJ2-5, so the J call may be wrong. Germline V lookup: CDR1 DFQATT, CDR2 SNEGSKA (reference sequence). The CDR3 is made up of 17 amino acids. CDR3 sequence reads: CSAMTPQGAVGSETQYF. The CDR3, as DNA: TGCAGTGCTATGACCCCACAGGGGGCCGTCGGTTCTGAGACCCAGTACTTC.

This clonotype has just a few counts. The rearrangement joins TRBV29-1 to TRBJ1-2; D unresolved. With 2 bases removed from V and 0 bases from J, the gap between germline ends came to 13 bases. From germline, CDR1 is SQVTM and CDR2 ANQGSEA. The CDR3 extends over 15 amino acids. The CDR3 bases are TGCAGCGTTGAAACAGACTTAGGCCCTAACTATGGCTACACCTTC. It specifies CSVETDLGPNYGYTF.

The chain employs TRBV5-1 and TRBJ2-7; 9 positions match TRBD2. Germline CDR1 and CDR2: SGHRS and YFSETQ. The ends lost 1 base at V and 1 base at J; junction bases unmatched: 3. CDR3 length: 15 amino acids. For the CDR3, the DNA is TGCGCCAGCAGCTTGCGCGGGGGGGCGTCCTACGAGCAGTACTTC. Translation gives CASSLRGGASYEQYF.

This clonotype was found a few times. V gene TRBV6-6 combines with J gene TRBJ2-5; 9 positions match TRBD1. The V gene's germline CDR1 is MNHNY and CDR2 SVGAGI (reference sequence). This CDR3 comprises 16 residues. J was trimmed by 5 bases and V by 7 bases; bases with no gene match: 14. In nucleotides, the CDR3 is TGTGCCAGCACCAGAGCACCGGGACAGGGCCAGGAGACCCAGTACTTC. This gives the protein CASTRAPGQGQETQYF.

To note about this clonotype: Relative to the germline gene, one junction end is altered; a read error may explain this. This rearrangement joins TRBV27 to TRBJ2-7, with TRBD1 as a possible D gene (5 bases). The CDR3 runs to 14 residues. Germline-derived CDR1 and CDR2 are MNHEY and SMNVEV (reference sequence). Written as DNA, the CDR3 is TGTGCCAGCAGTTTAGCCAGGGCTTCCTGCGAGCAGTACTTC. Translation: CASSLARASCEQYF.

The J gene is TRBJ2-5, the V gene TRBV12-3 or TRBV12-4, with D perhaps TRBD1 or TRBD2 (5 bases each). The DNA end is a closer match to TRBJ2-7, so the J assignment may be wrong. The CDR3 is made up of 13 amino acids. CDR3 amino acids: CASSWEGDDEQYF. In DNA form, the CDR3 reads TGTGCCAGCAGTTGGGAAGGGGACGACGAGCAGTACTTC.

This chain uses TRBV5-1 with TRBJ2-5; D remains ambiguous. V was pared by 0 bases and J by 5 bases, with 14 bases between. The CDR3 is 15 amino acids. CDR1 and CDR2 (germline): SGHRS, YFSETQ. CDR3: CASSLATKSQETQYF. As DNA, the CDR3 is TGCGCCAGCAGCTTGGCGACCAAATCCCAGGAGACCCAGTACTTC.

This clonotype was seen once. V and J are TRBV21-1 and TRBJ2-5; the table's D call, TRBD2, has no DNA check behind it. The last part of the DNA fits TRBJ2-7 better; the J call may be wrong. TRBV21-1 constitutes a pseudogene. The CDR3 loop spans 15 amino acids. This CDR3 reads CASSKARTSADEQYF. The CDR3 DNA sequence: TGTGCCAGCAGCAAAGCGCGGACTAGCGCGGACGAGCAGTACTTC.

The V call is TRBV12-3 or TRBV12-4, the J call TRBJ1-1; 8 bases map to TRBD1. The ends lost 7 bases at V and 11 bases at J; junction bases unmatched: 6. CDR3 length: 11 amino acids. As DNA, the CDR3 is TGTGCCAGCACCACGGACAGGGCCGCTTTCTTT. This sequence encodes CASTTDRAAFF.

V is TRBV6-1 and J is TRBJ1-2; D uncertain. From germline, CDR1 is MNHNS and CDR2 SASEGT. Trimming took 2 bases from V and 4 from J, leaving 14 bases between them. The CDR3 runs to 15 residues. The DNA for the CDR3 is TGTGCCAGCAGTGAAAGTGTCGTAGGTAGCTATGGCTACACCTTC. It specifies CASSESVVGSYGYTF.

V and J are TRBV7-3 and TRBJ2-1; 10 bases align to TRBD2. The CDR3 runs 17 residues. V gave up 5 bases and J gave up 6 bases; unmatched junction bases: 13. Germline-derived CDR1 and CDR2 are SGHTA and FQGTGA. DNA of the CDR3: TGTGCCAGCAGCCTGGGGGCTAGCGGGAGCGCCCTCAATGAGCAGTTCTTC. As protein: CASSLGASGSALNEQFF.

This clonotype appeared a few times. The chain recombines TRBV7-9 with TRBJ2-7; the D is unclear. The CDR3 is made up of 14 amino acids. V lost 1 base to trimming and J lost 3 bases, with 10 bases between them. Germline CDR1 SEHNR, CDR2 FQNEAQ (reference sequence). As DNA, the CDR3 is TGTGCCAGCAGCTTAGACGCCAGTGGCTACGAGCAGTACTTC. Its translation is CASSLDASGYEQYF. The whole variable domain, remainder taken from reference TRBV7-9 and TRBJ2-7, is DTGVSQNPRHKITKRGQNVTFRCDPISEHNRLYWYRQTLGQGPEFLTYFQNEAQLEKSRLLSDRFSAERPKGSFSTLEIQRTEQGDSAMYLCASSLDASGYEQYFGPGTRLTVT.

The rearrangement links TRBV6-5 to TRBJ1-2; 8 bases line up with TRBD1. The trim removed 5 bases at V and 6 bases at J, leaving 11 bases unmatched. CDR3 length equals 15 residues. Germline V gives CDR1 MNHEY, CDR2 SVGAGI. The CDR3, as DNA: TGTGCCAGCAGTCACCACGGACAGGGACAAGATGGCTACACCTTC. Translating it yields CASSHHGQGQDGYTF.

The chain has TRBV10-3 and TRBJ1-2, with D perhaps matching TRBD1 (5 bases). Trimming shortened V by 7 bases and J by 2 bases, and 8 bases separated the two germline ends. Germline CDR1 reads ENHRY; CDR2 reads SYGVKD. The CDR3 is 12 amino acids. In DNA, the CDR3 is TGTGCCATCAAGGCAGGGAACTATGGCTACACCTTC. Translated, it gives CAIKAGNYGYTF.

In this sample, this clonotype turned up once. The V and J genes are TRBV7-9 and TRBJ2-7; tentatively, D is TRBD2 (6 bases). Trimming took 5 bases from V and 0 from J, leaving 14 bases between them. Germline V CDR1 and CDR2: SEHNR, FQNEAQ (reference sequence). This CDR3 is 15 amino acids long. CDR3: CASSPGEDTSYEQYF. The CDR3 DNA sequence: TGTGCCAGCAGCCCGGGGGAAGACACCTCCTACGAGCAGTACTTC.

This clonotype was counted a few times. This CDR3 reads CAKFDRLDYGYTF. Written as DNA, the CDR3 is TGTGCCAAATTCGACAGGTTGGACTATGGCTACACCTTC. This sequence joins TRBV2 and TRBJ1-2, with TRBD1 as a possible D gene (6 bases). Germline V gene sequence: CDR1 SNHLY, CDR2 FYNNEI. Between the trimmed V and J ends, which lost 10 bases and 3 bases, there was a span of 15 bases. This CDR3 is built from 13 residues.